This TCR beta chain was retrieved from a study of OX40 agonist ivuxolimab in advanced cancers. General study points: The study found among the lowest clonal expansion in partial responders at 0.1-3.0 mg/kg. Normalized expansion of T-cell clones was also low for some nonresponders.

Germline CDR1 reads SGHNT; CDR2 reads YYREEE (reference sequence). Trimming stripped 2 bases from V and 4 bases from J, with 11 bases between. The CDR3 contains 14 residues. Generated by immunoSEQ multiplex PCR, the TCRdb table keeps only in-frame clones and is missing some. The sample yields approximately 47,000 clones, 92% seen once. Points on this clone: Its antigen is as yet unknown.

This chain connects TRBV5-4 to TRBJ2-3; D perhaps matches TRBD2 (7 bases). Material: CD4+ or CD8+ T cells sorted from blood, obtained in a trial of the OX40 agonist ivuxolimab. This receptor was taken from an adult with an advanced solid tumor such as melanoma, head and neck, liver or kidney cancer. The CDR3 sequence: CASSLGGAADTQYF. DNA for the CDR3: TGTGCCAGCAGCTTAGGGGGGGCCGCAGATACGCAGTATTTT.